The 11 T cell receptor beta chains below all came from one sample that was sequenced in a study of CD8+ T cells in alopecia areata. Reverse transcribed after extraction, RNA yielded cDNA as the sequencing template. The method was immunoSEQ multiplex PCR; TCRdb's version includes in-frame clones alone and lacks a portion of them. The sample has some 200,000 clones, around 50% seen once; the top ten hold around an eighth. Treatment reported: oral pan-JAK inhibitor, 5-10 mg twice daily. The sequencing here drew on CD8+ T cells sorted from blood, taken at week 24, from a patient treated with tofacitinib. These receptor sequences come from a human donor with alopecia areata.

J is TRBJ2-1 and V is TRBV5-6; D could derive from TRBD1 or TRBD2 (5 bases each). Looked up from germline, CDR1 is SGHDT and CDR2 is YYEEEE. The V end lost 4 bases, the J end lost 2 bases, and 10 bases lay between the germline ends. This CDR3 has 14 residues. In DNA, the CDR3 is TGTGCCAGCAGCGCCGGGACGGCCTACAATGAGCAGTTCTTC. Its protein product is CASSAGTAYNEQFF. The full variable domain, with the rest looked up from reference TRBV5-6 and TRBJ2-1, is DAGVTQSPTHLIKTRGQQVTLRCSPKSGHDTVSWYQQALGQGPQFIFQYYEEEERQRGNFPDRFSGHQFPNYSSELNVNALLLGDSALYLCASSAGTAYNEQFFGPGTRLTVL.

This clone occurred once. The chain uses TRBV10-3 and TRBJ1-2, with TRBD1 matching over 7 bases. Germline values: CDR1 ENHRY, CDR2 SYGVKD. This CDR3 has 18 residues. V lost 8 bases to trimming and J lost 0 bases; unmatched junction nucleotides: 18. The DNA for the CDR3 is TGTGCCATCTTCGGTCAGTTGGGACAGACTTCCTCTAACTATGGCTACACCTTC. Its protein product is CAIFGQLGQTSSNYGYTF.

The rearrangement uses TRBV4-2 and TRBJ2-3; D might be TRBD1 (6 bases). Germline-derived CDR1 and CDR2 are LGHNA and YNFKEQ. Trimming shortened V by 1 base and J by 2 bases, and 13 bases separated the two germline ends. The CDR3 consists of 16 residues. The CDR3 loop reads CASSQVGQRSTDTQYF. CDR3 in DNA: TGTGCCAGCAGCCAAGTCGGACAGAGGTCCACAGATACGCAGTATTTT.

This clone was found a few times. This specimen includes other DNA sequences encoding the same CDR3. This chain connects TRBV4-1 to TRBJ2-3, with no clear D. Germline loops: CDR1 MGHRA, CDR2 YSYEKL. This CDR3 region has 13 residues. V lost 0 bases and J 3 bases, leaving 4 bases between the germline ends. The CDR3 nucleotides read TGCGCCAGCAGCCAAGATGGAACAGATACGCAGTATTTT. It encodes CASSQDGTDTQYF.

The chain is built from TRBV12-5 and TRBJ2-1; D unclear. V gave up 6 bases and J gave up 5 bases, with 5 bases separating them. Germline V gene lookup returns CDR1 LGHNT and CDR2 FRNRAP. This CDR3 has 11 amino acids. For the CDR3, the DNA is TGTGCTAGTGGGGACCACAATGAGCAGTTCTTC. Its translation: CASGDHNEQFF.

V usage is TRBV6-5 and J usage is TRBJ2-1, with D possibly matching TRBD1 (6 bases). The CDR3 loop spans 13 amino acids. V was pared by 6 bases and J by 6 bases, with 12 bases between. From germline, CDR1 is MNHEY and CDR2 SVGAGI. CDR3 residues: CASRRQGPNEQFF. The DNA for the CDR3 is TGTGCCAGCAGGCGGCAGGGGCCCAATGAGCAGTTCTTC.

This clone was found a few times. In the same sample, other DNA sequences code for this CDR3. The chain links TRBV29-1 to TRBJ2-3; TRBD2 aligns across 7 bases. The CDR3 runs 12 residues. Germline lookup yields CDR1 SQVTM and CDR2 ANQGSEA. The trim removed 0 bases at V and 9 bases at J, leaving 3 bases unmatched. CDR3 bases: TGCAGCGTTGAAGAAGCAGCGGGGACGCAGTATTTT. This translates into CSVEEAAGTQYF.

The rearrangement links TRBV13 to TRBJ1-1, with 7 bases lining up with TRBD1. CDR1 and CDR2 from the germline V gene are PRHDT and FYEKMQ (reference sequence). The trim removed 4 bases at V and 1 base at J, leaving 6 bases unmatched. The CDR3 is 15 amino acids. This CDR3 reads CASSSETGTNTEAFF. The CDR3 DNA sequence: TGTGCCAGCAGCTCCGAGACAGGGACGAACACTGAAGCTTTCTTT.

The rearrangement links TRBV2 to TRBJ2-4; D unresolved. The CDR3 is made up of 13 amino acids. V was pared by 9 bases and J by 0 bases, with 9 bases between. Germline V lookup: CDR1 SNHLY, CDR2 FYNNEI. DNA for the CDR3: TGTGCCAGTACGTCTCTAGCCAAAAACATTCAGTACTTC. Protein product: CASTSLAKNIQYF.

The chain employs TRBV27 and TRBJ2-3; 7 nucleotides agree with TRBD2. Germline lookup yields CDR1 MNHEY and CDR2 SMNVEV (reference sequence). This CDR3 has 15 residues. The V segment lost 5 bases and the J segment 1 base; nucleotides outside the gene matches: 6. The CDR3 sequence is CASSHGGTRTDTQYF. Here the CDR3 DNA reads TGTGCCAGCAGTCACGGGGGGACCCGCACAGATACGCAGTATTTT.

The V gene is TRBV11-2, the J gene TRBJ2-1, with D possibly being TRBD1 (6 bases). Germline V gene data show CDR1 as SGHAT and CDR2 as FQNNGV. The CDR3 contains 12 residues. The V gene lost 4 bases and the J gene lost 8 bases, with 9 bases spanning the gap. The CDR3 DNA reads as TGTGCCAGCAGCTCTGGGGGCGATGAGCAGTTCTTC. Its translation: CASSSGGDEQFF.